Listed here are 24 T cell receptor beta chains from one sample, sequenced in a study of T cells in Graves' hyperthyroidism and ophthalmopathy. Amplification of TCR beta CDR3 regions used RNA as the template. The HTBI primer set drove a first-round RT-PCR of the TCR CDR3. TCRdb recomputed calls from the multiplex PCR reads with MiXCR, one row per CDR3 protein. The sample lists some 490,000 distinct CDR3 sequences; 20% to 25% were seen once. Sequences were obtained from blood. All receptors come from a woman in her seventies with Graves' ophthalmopathy.

The V call is TRBV7-2, the J call TRBJ1-2; weak D call: TRBD1 (5 bases). V gave up 4 bases and J gave up 6 bases, with 15 bases separating them. This CDR3 contains 14 residues. Germline V CDR1 and CDR2: SGHTA, FQGNSA. CDR3 sequence: CASSSPWDGHGYTF. In DNA, the CDR3 is TGTGCCAGCAGCTCGCCCTGGGACGGGCATGGCTACACCTTC. The variable domain in full, completed from reference TRBV7-2 and TRBJ1-2, reads GAGVSQSPSNKVTEKGKDVELRCDPISGHTALYWYRQSLGQGLEFLIYFQGNSAPDKSGLPSDRFSAERTGGSVSTLTIQRTQQEDSAVYLCASSSPWDGHGYTFGSGTRLTVV.

Regarding this clonotype: A junction end diverges from the germline sequence, so it may reflect a read error. This chain uses TRBV18 with TRBJ1-1; possibly TRBD1 for D (5 bases). The CDR3 is 16 amino acids. CDR1 KGHSH and CDR2 LQKENI come from the germline V gene. CDR3 in DNA: TGTGCCAGCTCACCACCGTACGCAGGGATGAACATTGAAGCTTTCTTT. Amino acids: CASSPPYAGMNIEAFF.

This clonotype came up many times. This chain links TRBV9 with TRBJ2-1; D could derive from TRBD1 or TRBD2 (5 bases each). The CDR3 runs 16 residues. Germline CDR1 SGDLS, CDR2 YYNGEE. Trimming left V 0 bases short and J 0 bases short, with 10 bases between. In DNA form, the CDR3 reads TGTGCCAGCAGCGTAGGAGGGGCTCACTCCTACAATGAGCAGTTCTTC. Protein product: CASSVGGAHSYNEQFF.

This clonotype was picked up a small number of times. J is TRBJ2-1 and V is TRBV5-1; D remains unclear. The CDR3 has 15 amino acids. Germline V gene sequence: CDR1 SGHRS, CDR2 YFSETQ. Trimming shortened V by 0 bases and J by 4 bases, and 11 bases separated the two germline ends. This CDR3 is CASSLVVAVYNEQFF. CDR3 nucleotides: TGCGCCAGCAGCTTGGTGGTGGCCGTTTACAATGAGCAGTTCTTC.

The chain has TRBV4-1 and TRBJ2-1; the match to TRBD1 covers 8 bases. J lost 7 bases, V lost 8 bases, and 10 bases had no gene match. This CDR3 is 14 amino acids long. Germline V lookup: CDR1 MGHRA, CDR2 YSYEKL. The CDR3, as DNA: TGCGCCAGCCAGGGGGCGGGAAGGGTTAATGAGCAGTTCTTC. Amino acid sequence: CASQGAGRVNEQFF.

J is TRBJ2-1 and V is TRBV20-1; perhaps TRBD2 as D (6 bases). The V end lost 1 base, the J end lost 6 bases, and 13 bases lay between the germline ends. The CDR3 is 14 amino acids. The germline V gene encodes CDR1 DFQATT and CDR2 SNEGSKA (reference sequence). For the CDR3, the DNA is TGCAGTGCTAGAGCCGGGAGTTTCTTCAATGAGCAGTTCTTC. Translated: CSARAGSFFNEQFF.

V and J are TRBV4-1 and TRBJ1-2, with 9 nucleotides matching TRBD1. J lost 7 bases, V lost 4 bases, and 10 bases had no gene match. CDR3 length equals 15 residues. Germline V CDR1 and CDR2: MGHRA, YSYEKL. CDR3 DNA sequence: TGCGCCAGCAGCCCATTGCTACAGGGGGCAGGTGGCTACACCTTC. This gives the protein CASSPLLQGAGGYTF.

This clonotype turned up a few times. The gene calls are TRBV15 and TRBJ2-7; 8 bases align to TRBD1. V lost 3 bases to trimming and J lost 3 bases; unmatched junction nucleotides: 13. The CDR3 runs to 17 residues. CDR1 and CDR2 (germline): LNHNV, YYDKDF (reference sequence). The CDR3: CATSRKAGGQAVYEQYF. The CDR3 DNA reads as TGTGCCACCAGCAGGAAAGCAGGGGGACAGGCCGTCTACGAGCAGTACTTC.

The CDR3 spells CASSLAGTSGSHDGELFF. In DNA form, the CDR3 reads TGTGCCAGCAGCCTAGCCGGGACTAGCGGGAGTCATGACGGGGAGCTGTTTTTT. The chain has TRBV7-3 and TRBJ2-2; TRBD2 agrees at 14 bases. The germline V gene has CDR1 SGHTA and CDR2 FQGTGA. The V and J ends lost 5 bases and 7 bases, in that order; junction bases with no gene match: 12. The CDR3 runs to 18 residues.

The chain couples TRBV27 to TRBJ2-5, with D possibly matching TRBD2 (6 bases). CDR1 and CDR2 (germline): MNHEY, SMNVEV (reference sequence). Trimming took 5 bases from V and 2 from J, leaving 15 bases between them. This CDR3 contains 15 residues. The CDR3 spells CASSAPGRRQETQYF. CDR3 DNA sequence: TGTGCCAGCAGTGCCCCGGGGAGGCGACAAGAGACCCAGTACTTC.

The chain is built from TRBV4-3 and TRBJ2-7; 7 bases line up with TRBD1. The CDR3 is 15 residues long. The germline gives CDR1 LGHNA, CDR2 YSLEER. The trim removed 5 bases at V and 2 bases at J, leaving 9 bases unmatched. The DNA for the CDR3 is TGCGCCAGCAGCACCCGGGGACAGTCAACCTACGAGCAGTACTTC. Translation gives CASSTRGQSTYEQYF.

This clonotype was counted between two and nine times. The V gene is TRBV7-2, the J gene TRBJ2-7; 9 bases agree with TRBD2. Germline V CDR1 and CDR2: SGHTA, FQGNSA. This CDR3 comprises 13 residues. Trimming at V came to 5 bases and at J to 6 bases, leaving 5 bases not matched to a gene. The CDR3 coding sequence is TGTGCCAGCAGCGCCCGGACTAGCGCCGAGCAGTACTTC. Protein: CASSARTSAEQYF.

This clonotype was observed many times. As DNA, the CDR3 is TGTGCCAGCAGCTTGTCACAGGGGTCCTACGAGCAGTACTTC. Its protein product is CASSLSQGSYEQYF. The genes are TRBV7-2 and TRBJ2-7, with 7 positions matching TRBD1. The CDR3 has 14 residues. Germline V gene sequence: CDR1 SGHTA, CDR2 FQGNSA. Trimming removed 3 bases from V and 1 base from J; junction bases left unmatched: 3.

The chain couples TRBV12-3 or TRBV12-4 to TRBJ2-7; 8 nucleotides match TRBD2. CDR3 length: 19 amino acids. With V trimmed by 4 bases and J by 3 bases, 20 bases remained unmatched. The CDR3 reads CASSYDGRRRTSRSYEQYF. CDR3 sequence (DNA): TGTGCCAGCAGTTACGACGGGCGACGGAGGACTAGCAGGAGCTACGAGCAGTACTTC.

This clonotype was counted at least ten times. V gene TRBV12-3 or TRBV12-4 combines with J gene TRBJ2-1; 7 bases map to TRBD2. CDR3 size: 13 residues. The V segment lost 7 bases and the J segment 7 bases; nucleotides outside the gene matches: 7. The CDR3 region is CASTDGRWNEQFF. The CDR3, as DNA: TGTGCCAGCACCGACGGGAGGTGGAATGAGCAGTTCTTC.

This clonotype was counted a few times. The rearrangement joins TRBV5-6 to TRBJ2-7, with unresolved D. Trimming took off 5 bases at V and 1 base at J, with 10 bases between the two ends. The length of the CDR3 is 13 residues. In germline, CDR1 is SGHDT, CDR2 YYEEEE. The CDR3 sequence: CASSYGLSYEQYF. CDR3 in DNA: TGTGCCAGCAGTTACGGGCTGTCCTACGAGCAGTACTTC.

This clonotype appeared a few times. V gene TRBV29-1 combines with J gene TRBJ2-5, with D perhaps TRBD2 (6 bases). Germline assignment: CDR1 SQVTM and CDR2 ANQGSEA. Deletions cut 1 base from V and 5 bases from J, with 11 bases between. The CDR3 consists of 13 residues. The CDR3 is CSVEGGTRETQYF. CDR3 bases: TGCAGCGTTGAAGGAGGGACTCGGGAGACCCAGTACTTC.

This clonotype has at least ten counts. The V and J genes are TRBV29-1 and TRBJ1-5, with a tentative D call TRBD1 (5 bases). V lost 4 bases, J lost 3 bases, and 13 bases lay in between. This CDR3 contains 14 residues. CDR1 and CDR2 from the germline V gene are SQVTM and ANQGSEA. The CDR3 sequence: CSVAGGSNNQPQHF. DNA for the CDR3: TGCAGCGTTGCGGGGGGGTCCAACAATCAGCCCCAGCATTTT.

There are a few counts of this clonotype. The chain combines TRBV6-1 with TRBJ1-4; D unclear. Per germline, CDR1 MNHNS and CDR2 SASEGT. V gave up 5 bases and J gave up 0 bases, with 7 bases separating them. The CDR3 extends over 14 amino acids. CDR3 region: CASSLDATNEKLFF. CDR3 DNA: TGTGCCAGCAGTTTGGATGCAACTAATGAAAAACTGTTTTTT.

This clonotype occurred a few times. The rearrangement joins TRBV2 to TRBJ2-3, with 13 positions matching TRBD2. Germline loops: CDR1 SNHLY, CDR2 FYNNEI. J lost 5 bases, V lost 4 bases, and 3 bases had no gene match. CDR3 size: 15 residues. CDR3 sequence: CASSGTSGRGDTQYF. CDR3 DNA: TGTGCCAGCAGTGGGACTAGCGGGAGAGGAGATACGCAGTATTTT.

The rearrangement uses TRBV6-1 and TRBJ2-1; 8 bases are shared with TRBD2. Germline V gene data show CDR1 as MNHNS and CDR2 as SASEGT. With 6 bases clipped from V and 6 bases from J, the junction kept 13 bases outside the gene matches. The CDR3 extends over 16 amino acids. The CDR3 region has the DNA TGTGCCAGCAGCCACGGCGGGGGGAATTCTCTCAATGAGCAGTTCTTC. This codes for CASSHGGGNSLNEQFF.

V usage is TRBV20-1 and J usage is TRBJ2-1; 8 bases line up with TRBD2. This CDR3 spans 16 amino acids. Per the germline V gene, CDR1 is DFQATT and CDR2 is SNEGSKA (reference sequence). Trimming cost V 3 bases and J 7 bases; bases outside gene matches: 14. This CDR3 reads CSASGRTSGRGNEQFF. CDR3 DNA: TGCAGTGCTAGTGGGCGAACGAGCGGGAGAGGGAATGAGCAGTTCTTC.

The CDR3 protein is CASSPGPTLNTGELFF. The CDR3 region has the DNA TGTGCCAGCAGCCCAGGACCAACACTGAACACCGGGGAGCTGTTTTTT. The rearrangement uses TRBV12-3 or TRBV12-4 and TRBJ2-2; D is unclear. This CDR3 is 16 amino acids long. V lost 6 bases to trimming and J lost 1 base, with 15 bases between them.

A word on this clonotype: A much larger clonotype is one base distant, so this may be a read error. The chain uses TRBV7-3 and TRBJ2-1, with TRBD2 matching over 9 bases. V was pared by 5 bases and J by 6 bases, with 8 bases of the junction left unmatched. CDR1 is SGHTA and CDR2 is FQGTGA in the germline V gene. This CDR3 region has 15 residues. The CDR3 sequence: CASSVGPAGGNEQFF. In DNA form, the CDR3 reads TGTGCCAGCAGCGTCGGACCAGCGGGGGGCAATGAGCAGTTCTTC. The whole variable domain, filled in from reference TRBV7-3 and TRBJ2-1, reads GAGVSQTPSNKVTEKGKYVELRCDPISGHTALYWYRQSLGQGPEFLIYFQGTGAADDSGLPNDRFFAVRPEGSVSTLKIQRTERGDSAVYLCASSVGPAGGNEQFFGPGTRLTVL.